This TCR beta chain was documented in a study of cytomegalovirus exposure and HLA in healthy donors. It was with 60 Vbeta and 13 Jbeta primers that the PCR ran. This table comes from immunoSEQ multiplex PCR, and its TCRdb copy is limited to in-frame clones, with some not included. The table records over 100,000 clones, roughly 65% of them present only once. J lost 7 bases, V lost 0 bases, and 8 bases had no gene match. Germline CDR1 reads SGHTA; CDR2 reads FQGTGA. The CDR3 has 16 amino acids. The source material was PBMCs. This TCR was recovered from a man aged 35-49 years in good health and CMV-seropositive. The V call is TRBV7-3, the J call TRBJ2-1; 8 nucleotides line up with TRBD2. The CDR3 nucleotides read TGTGCCAGCAGCTTAACGTTCGGGCGGGAGGTAAATGAGCAGTTCTTC. Its protein is CASSLTFGREVNEQFF.